The 17 T cell receptor beta chains presented below share a single source sample, sequenced in a study of OX40 agonist ivuxolimab in advanced cancers. Clones were read by immunoSEQ multiplex PCR, and TCRdb kept only the in-frame ones, dropping some. The sample records some 64,000 clones, just under 85% being singletons. Sequenced material: CD4+ or CD8+ T cells sorted from blood, taken in a trial of the OX40 agonist ivuxolimab. The receptors were sampled from an adult with an advanced solid tumor such as melanoma, head and neck, liver or kidney cancer.

The chain links TRBV7-9 to TRBJ1-1, with D unresolved. V lost 2 bases and J lost 6, with 16 bases in between. CDR3 size: 15 residues. Germline V gene lookup returns CDR1 SEHNR and CDR2 FQNEAQ (reference sequence). This CDR3 reads CASSLRVRIVPEAFF. DNA for the CDR3: TGTGCCAGCAGCTTACGGGTCAGAATCGTCCCTGAAGCTTTCTTT.

Only one count was recorded for this clone. The rearrangement joins TRBV7-2 to TRBJ1-1; D is undetermined. V lost 1 base, J lost 7 bases, and 16 bases lay in between. CDR1 is SGHTA and CDR2 is FQGNSA in the germline V gene. The CDR3 spans 15 residues. CDR3 nucleotide sequence: TGTGCCAGCAGCTTAGTGGGCCCTTCTCGGGTTGAAGCTTTCTTT. Protein sequence: CASSLVGPSRVEAFF.

V is TRBV15 and J is TRBJ2-3; D gene unclear. Germline CDR1 reads LNHNV; CDR2 reads YYDKDF (reference sequence). The ends were cut back, 4 bases at V and 2 bases at J, with 13 bases in the middle. The CDR3 runs 15 residues. CDR3 residues: CATSTRNWFTDTQYF. The CDR3 nucleotides are TGTGCCACCAGCACGAGGAACTGGTTCACAGATACGCAGTATTTT.

The chain has TRBV5-5 and TRBJ2-5, with TRBD1 identical over 7 bases. This CDR3 spans 15 amino acids. Germline V CDR1 and CDR2: SGHKS, YYEKEE (reference sequence). V trimming: 4 bases; J trimming: 2 bases; junction bases outside the gene matches: 8. Here the CDR3 reads CASSQGGTVQETQYF. As DNA, the CDR3 is TGTGCCAGCAGCCAAGGTGGGACAGTGCAAGAGACCCAGTACTTC.

This rearrangement joins TRBV7-2 to TRBJ1-5, with D possibly matching TRBD1 (5 bases). Trimming shortened V by 0 bases and J by 2 bases, and 8 bases separated the two germline ends. From germline, CDR1 is SGHTA and CDR2 FQGNSA. The CDR3 has 15 amino acids. The CDR3 sequence is CASSLAWGGNQPQHF. The CDR3 bases are TGTGCCAGCAGCTTAGCATGGGGGGGCAATCAGCCCCAGCATTTT.

As concerns this clone: The germline gene is not matched at one end of the junction; a read error may be the cause. This sample also contains other DNA sequences that code for the same CDR3. The CDR3 coding sequence is TGTGCCAGTAGTGAATGGGCTGAGGGGGAGACCCAGTACTTC. Its protein is CASSEWAEGETQYF. This chain uses TRBV2 with TRBJ2-5; either TRBD1 or TRBD2 may fit D (5 bases each). CDR3 length: 14 residues. CDR1 is SNHLY and CDR2 is FYNNEI in the germline V gene.

Note on this clone: Other DNA sequences in the same sample also yield this CDR3. J is TRBJ2-7 and V is TRBV5-5, with 7 bases identical to TRBD1. The ends lost 4 bases at V and 2 bases at J; junction bases unmatched: 6. The CDR3 has 14 residues. CDR1 is SGHKS and CDR2 is YYEKEE in the germline V gene (reference sequence). CDR3: CASSRDRGPYEQYF. The CDR3 DNA follows: TGTGCCAGCAGCCGGGATAGGGGGCCCTACGAGCAGTACTTC.

The rearrangement links TRBV7-2 to TRBJ2-7; 8 bases are a match to TRBD1. The V gene end was trimmed by 4 bases and the J gene end by 3 bases; junction bases not matched to a gene: 5. Germline V gives CDR1 SGHTA, CDR2 FQGNSA. The CDR3 runs to 14 residues. CDR3 sequence (DNA): TGTGCCAGCAGCTCGGCAGGACAGGGCTACGAGCAGTACTTC. The encoded protein is CASSSAGQGYEQYF.

This clone was observed a few times. This rearrangement joins TRBV7-9 to TRBJ2-7; D ambiguous. The V gene lost 0 bases and the J gene lost 3 bases, with 9 bases spanning the gap. CDR1 and CDR2 from the germline V gene are SEHNR and FQNEAQ (reference sequence). The CDR3 is 14 amino acids. CDR3 in DNA: TGTGCCAGCAGCTTAGCGGGTGTGGACTACGAGCAGTACTTC. This codes for CASSLAGVDYEQYF.

The chain uses TRBV5-5 and TRBJ1-2, with unresolved D. The CDR3 length is 15 residues. Deletions cut 0 bases from V and 2 bases from J, with 11 bases between. Germline V gene lookup returns CDR1 SGHKS and CDR2 YYEKEE (reference sequence). As DNA, the CDR3 is TGTGCCAGCAGCTTGGCTATTCCAGGAAACTATGGCTACACCTTC. It translates to CASSLAIPGNYGYTF.

This chain joins TRBV6-1 and TRBJ2-7, with D uncertain. Germline values: CDR1 MNHNS, CDR2 SASEGT. V was shortened by 0 bases and J by 4 bases, with 10 bases between the two germline ends. The CDR3 totals 14 residues. Here the CDR3 reads CASSEAAPVYEQYF. The CDR3 DNA sequence: TGTGCCAGCAGTGAAGCGGCCCCTGTTTACGAGCAGTACTTC.

This chain uses TRBV7-9 with TRBJ2-3; 7 bases line up with TRBD2. In germline, CDR1 is SEHNR, CDR2 FQNEAQ (reference sequence). V lost 0 bases to trimming and J lost 4 bases; unmatched junction nucleotides: 4. CDR3 length: 15 amino acids. CDR3 protein: CASSLAVGRSDTQYF. CDR3 sequence (DNA): TGTGCCAGCAGCTTAGCCGTCGGGAGGTCAGATACGCAGTATTTT.

This clone has just one count. J is TRBJ1-2 and V is TRBV28; a weak D match, TRBD1 (6 bases). The CDR3 loop spans 14 amino acids. CDR1 MDHEN and CDR2 SYDVKM come from the germline V gene. The V gene lost 6 bases and the J gene lost 2 bases, with 13 bases spanning the gap. The CDR3 region has the DNA TGTGCCAGCAGGCCCGGGACAACCAACTATGGCTACACCTTC. This translates into CASRPGTTNYGYTF.

The chain combines TRBV7-3 with TRBJ2-7, with D perhaps TRBD2 (5 bases). Per the germline V gene, CDR1 is SGHTA and CDR2 is FQGTGA. The CDR3 consists of 14 residues. The V end lost 1 base, the J end lost 2 bases, and 9 bases lay between the germline ends. CDR3 sequence: CASSLKGGTYEQYF. The CDR3 DNA reads TGTGCCAGCAGCTTAAAAGGAGGTACCTACGAGCAGTACTTC.

The chain combines TRBV7-9 with TRBJ2-3, with D perhaps given as TRBD1 or TRBD2 (5 bases each). Germline V CDR1 and CDR2: SEHNR, FQNEAQ (reference sequence). This CDR3 contains 14 residues. V lost 5 bases and J 1 base, leaving 10 bases between the germline ends. In nucleotides, the CDR3 is TGTGCCAGCAGCCCGATGGGGGGCACAGATACGCAGTATTTT. It specifies CASSPMGGTDTQYF. Complete variable domain (other parts from reference TRBV7-9 and TRBJ2-3): DTGVSQNPRHKITKRGQNVTFRCDPISEHNRLYWYRQTLGQGPEFLTYFQNEAQLEKSRLLSDRFSAERPKGSFSTLEIQRTEQGDSAMYLCASSPMGGTDTQYFGPGTRLTVL.

The V and J genes are TRBV12-5 and TRBJ2-1, with 9 bases aligning to TRBD1. Germline loops: CDR1 LGHNT, CDR2 FRNRAP. Trimming at V came to 1 base and at J to 11 bases, leaving 6 bases not matched to a gene. The CDR3 is 14 residues long. The CDR3 reads CASGLATQGAKQFF. CDR3 coding DNA: TGTGCTAGTGGTTTGGCGACACAGGGGGCTAAGCAGTTCTTC.

The chain carries TRBV4-1 and TRBJ2-5; D is unclear. The J call could be wrong; TRBJ2-7 is a better fit for the DNA end. This CDR3 region has 14 residues. Germline V gene lookup returns CDR1 MGHRA and CDR2 YSYEKL. The CDR3 DNA is TGCGCCAGCAGCCCTACATTGGTAAGAGGCGAGCAGTACTTC. It codes for CASSPTLVRGEQYF.